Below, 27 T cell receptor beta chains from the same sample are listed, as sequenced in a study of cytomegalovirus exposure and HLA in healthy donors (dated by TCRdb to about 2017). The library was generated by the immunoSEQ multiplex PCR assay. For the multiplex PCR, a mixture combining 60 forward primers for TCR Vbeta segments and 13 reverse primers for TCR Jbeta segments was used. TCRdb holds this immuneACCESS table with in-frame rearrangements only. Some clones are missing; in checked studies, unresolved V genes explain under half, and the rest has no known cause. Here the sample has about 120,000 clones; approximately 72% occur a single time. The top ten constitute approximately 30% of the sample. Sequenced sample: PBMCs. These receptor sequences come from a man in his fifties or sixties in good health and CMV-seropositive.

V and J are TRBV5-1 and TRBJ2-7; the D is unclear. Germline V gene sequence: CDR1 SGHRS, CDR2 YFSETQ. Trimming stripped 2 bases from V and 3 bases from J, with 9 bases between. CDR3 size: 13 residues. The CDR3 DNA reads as TGCGCCAGCAGCTTTTCTTCCCGCTACGAGCAGTACTTC. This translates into CASSFSSRYEQYF.

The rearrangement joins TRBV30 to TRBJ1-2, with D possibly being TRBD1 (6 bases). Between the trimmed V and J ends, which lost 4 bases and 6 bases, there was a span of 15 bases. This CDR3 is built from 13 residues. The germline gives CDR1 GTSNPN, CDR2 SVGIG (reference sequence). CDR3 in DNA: TGTGCCTGGACAACAGGGAGTCGTCATGGCTACACCTTC. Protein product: CAWTTGSRHGYTF.

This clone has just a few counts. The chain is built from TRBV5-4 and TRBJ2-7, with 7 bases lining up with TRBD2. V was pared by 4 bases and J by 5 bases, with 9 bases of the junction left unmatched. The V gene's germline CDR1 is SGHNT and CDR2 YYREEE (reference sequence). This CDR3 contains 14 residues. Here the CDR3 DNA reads TGTGCCAGCAGCCCTGGACCCGGGGGGAACGAGCAGTACTTC. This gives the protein CASSPGPGGNEQYF.

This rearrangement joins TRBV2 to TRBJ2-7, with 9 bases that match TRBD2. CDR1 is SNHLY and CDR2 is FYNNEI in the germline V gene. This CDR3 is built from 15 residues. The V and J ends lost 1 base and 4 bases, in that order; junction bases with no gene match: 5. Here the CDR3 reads CASSEGVAGDYEQYF. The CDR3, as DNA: TGTGCCAGCAGTGAAGGAGTAGCGGGGGATTACGAGCAGTACTTC.

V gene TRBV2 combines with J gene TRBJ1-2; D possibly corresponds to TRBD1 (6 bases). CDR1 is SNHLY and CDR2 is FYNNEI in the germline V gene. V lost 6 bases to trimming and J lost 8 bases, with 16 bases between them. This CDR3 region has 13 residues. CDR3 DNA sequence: TGTGCCAGCAGCGTCTCGGACAGAAGCGGCTACACCTTC. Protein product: CASSVSDRSGYTF.

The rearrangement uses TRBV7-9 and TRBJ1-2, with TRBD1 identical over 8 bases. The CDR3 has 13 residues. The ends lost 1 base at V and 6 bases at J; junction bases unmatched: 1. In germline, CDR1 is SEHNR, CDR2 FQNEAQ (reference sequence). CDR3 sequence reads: CASSLGTGNGYTF. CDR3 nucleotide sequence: TGTGCCAGCAGCTTAGGGACAGGGAATGGCTACACCTTC. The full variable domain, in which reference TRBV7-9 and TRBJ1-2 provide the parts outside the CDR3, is DTGVSQNPRHKITKRGQNVTFRCDPISEHNRLYWYRQTLGQGPEFLTYFQNEAQLEKSRLLSDRFSAERPKGSFSTLEIQRTEQGDSAMYLCASSLGTGNGYTFGSGTRLTVV.

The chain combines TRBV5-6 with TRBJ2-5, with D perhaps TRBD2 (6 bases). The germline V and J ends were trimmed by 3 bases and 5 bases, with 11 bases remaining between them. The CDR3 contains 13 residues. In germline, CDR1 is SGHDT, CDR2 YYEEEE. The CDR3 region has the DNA TGTGCCAGCAGCTCTAGCGTTGTTGAGACCCAGTACTTC. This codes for CASSSSVVETQYF.

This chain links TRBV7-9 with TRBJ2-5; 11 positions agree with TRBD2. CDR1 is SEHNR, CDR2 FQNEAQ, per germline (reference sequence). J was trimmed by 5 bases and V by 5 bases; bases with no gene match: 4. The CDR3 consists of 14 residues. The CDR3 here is CASSPGLAVETQYF. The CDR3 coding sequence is TGTGCCAGCAGCCCGGGACTAGCGGTGGAGACCCAGTACTTC.

CDR3 bases: TGTGCCAGCAGCATTACGACAGGGTGGAACACTGAAGCTTTCTTT. Translation: CASSITTGWNTEAFF. The chain joins TRBV7-2 to TRBJ1-1; TRBD1 matches at 7 bases. Germline V lookup: CDR1 SGHTA, CDR2 FQGNSA. V gave up 5 bases and J gave up 1 base; unmatched junction bases: 7. The CDR3 is made up of 15 amino acids.

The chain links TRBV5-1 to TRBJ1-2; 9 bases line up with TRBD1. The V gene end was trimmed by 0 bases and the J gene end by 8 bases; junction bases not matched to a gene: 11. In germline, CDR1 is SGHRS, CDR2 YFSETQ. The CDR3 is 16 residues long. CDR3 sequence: CASSLEGTGTQGGYTF. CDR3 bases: TGCGCCAGCAGCTTGGAAGGGACAGGGACTCAGGGAGGCTACACCTTC. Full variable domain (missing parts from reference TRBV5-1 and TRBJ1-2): KAGVTQTPRYLIKTRGQQVTLSCSPISGHRSVSWYQQTPGQGLQFLFEYFSETQRNKGNFPGRFSGRQFSNSRSEMNVSTLELGDSALYLCASSLEGTGTQGGYTFGSGTRLTVV.

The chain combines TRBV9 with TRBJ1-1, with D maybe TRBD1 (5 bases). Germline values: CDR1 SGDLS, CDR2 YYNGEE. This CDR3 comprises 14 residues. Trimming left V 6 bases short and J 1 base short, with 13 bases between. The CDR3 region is CASKRGGTNTEAFF. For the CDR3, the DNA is TGTGCCAGCAAAAGGGGAGGTACGAACACTGAAGCTTTCTTT.

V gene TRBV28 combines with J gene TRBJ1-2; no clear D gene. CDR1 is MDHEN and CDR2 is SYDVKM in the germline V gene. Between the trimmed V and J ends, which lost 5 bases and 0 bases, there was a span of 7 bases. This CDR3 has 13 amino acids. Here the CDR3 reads CASSADTNYGYTF. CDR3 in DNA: TGTGCCAGCAGTGCAGACACTAACTATGGCTACACCTTC.

The CDR3 region is CASSSGTANEKLFF. The CDR3 nucleotides read TGCGCCAGCAGTTCCGGGACAGCTAATGAAAAACTGTTTTTT. This rearrangement joins TRBV5-1 to TRBJ1-4; TRBD1 agrees at 7 bases. The germline CDR1 and CDR2 sequences are SGHRS and YFSETQ. This CDR3 has 14 residues. J was trimmed by 3 bases and V by 5 bases; bases with no gene match: 4.

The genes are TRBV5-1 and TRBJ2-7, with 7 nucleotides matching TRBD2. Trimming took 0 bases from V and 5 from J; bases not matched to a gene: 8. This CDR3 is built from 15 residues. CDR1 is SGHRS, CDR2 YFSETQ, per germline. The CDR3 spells CASSLVEAGRNEQYF. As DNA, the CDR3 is TGCGCCAGCAGCTTGGTTGAAGCGGGGAGGAACGAGCAGTACTTC.

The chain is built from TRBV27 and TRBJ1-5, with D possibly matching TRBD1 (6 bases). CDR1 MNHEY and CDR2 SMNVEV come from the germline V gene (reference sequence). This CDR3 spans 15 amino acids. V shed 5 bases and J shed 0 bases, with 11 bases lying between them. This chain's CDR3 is CASSVQGFSNQPQHF. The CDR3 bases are TGTGCCAGCAGTGTCCAGGGGTTTAGCAATCAGCCCCAGCATTTT.

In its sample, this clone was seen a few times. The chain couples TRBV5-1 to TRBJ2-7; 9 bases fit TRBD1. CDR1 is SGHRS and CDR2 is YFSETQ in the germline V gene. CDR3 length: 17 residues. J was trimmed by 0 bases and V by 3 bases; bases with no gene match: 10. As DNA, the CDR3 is TGCGCCAGCAGCTCAAGGGGGGGGACAGGGACCTCCTACGAGCAGTACTTC. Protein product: CASSSRGGTGTSYEQYF.

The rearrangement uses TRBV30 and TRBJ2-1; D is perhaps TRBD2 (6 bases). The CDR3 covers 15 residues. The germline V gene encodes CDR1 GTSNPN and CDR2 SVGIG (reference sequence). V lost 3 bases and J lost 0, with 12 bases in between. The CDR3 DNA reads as TGTGCCTGGAGCGGGAGTCTATCCTCCTACAATGAGCAGTTCTTC. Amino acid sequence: CAWSGSLSSYNEQFF.

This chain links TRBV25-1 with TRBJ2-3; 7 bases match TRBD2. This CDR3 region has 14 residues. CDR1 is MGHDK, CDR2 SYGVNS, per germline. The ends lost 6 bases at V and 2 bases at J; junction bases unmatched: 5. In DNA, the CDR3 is TGTGCCAGCAGGGGGCGGGAGACCACAGATACGCAGTATTTT. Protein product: CASRGRETTDTQYF. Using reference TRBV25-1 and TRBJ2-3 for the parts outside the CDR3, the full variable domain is EADIYQTPRYLVIGTGKKITLECSQTMGHDKMYWYQQDPGMELHLIHYSYGVNSTEKGDLSSESTVSRIRTEHFPLTLESARPSHTSQYLCASRGRETTDTQYFGPGTRLTVL.

This CDR3 is CASSLGPAREKLFF. For the CDR3, the DNA is TGTGCCAGCAGCTTAGGGCCAGCCAGGGAAAAACTGTTTTTT. The chain couples TRBV7-9 to TRBJ1-4, with D unclear. From germline, CDR1 is SEHNR and CDR2 FQNEAQ (reference sequence). The CDR3 consists of 14 residues. V was shortened by 1 base and J by 8 bases, with 11 bases between the two germline ends. The full variable domain, in which reference TRBV7-9 and TRBJ1-4 provide the parts outside the CDR3, is DTGVSQNPRHKITKRGQNVTFRCDPISEHNRLYWYRQTLGQGPEFLTYFQNEAQLEKSRLLSDRFSAERPKGSFSTLEIQRTEQGDSAMYLCASSLGPAREKLFFGSGTQLSVL.

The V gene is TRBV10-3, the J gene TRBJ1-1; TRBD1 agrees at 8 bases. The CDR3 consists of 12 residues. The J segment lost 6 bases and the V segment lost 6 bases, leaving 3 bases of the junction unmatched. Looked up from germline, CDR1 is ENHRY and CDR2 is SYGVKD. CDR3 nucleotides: TGTGCCATCAGCCGACAGGGGTCTGAAGCTTTCTTT. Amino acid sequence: CAISRQGSEAFF.

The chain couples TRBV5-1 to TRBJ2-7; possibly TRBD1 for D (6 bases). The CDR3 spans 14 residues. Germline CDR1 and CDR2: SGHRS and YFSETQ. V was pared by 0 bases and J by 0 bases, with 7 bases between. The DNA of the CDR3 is TGCGCCAGCAGCTTGGTGGACAGCTCCTACGAGCAGTACTTC. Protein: CASSLVDSSYEQYF.

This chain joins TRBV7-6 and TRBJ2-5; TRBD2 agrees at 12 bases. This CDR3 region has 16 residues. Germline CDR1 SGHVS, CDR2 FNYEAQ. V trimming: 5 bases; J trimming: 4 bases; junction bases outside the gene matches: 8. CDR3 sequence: CASSPLLAGGPETQYF. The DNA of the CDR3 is TGTGCCAGCAGCCCGTTACTAGCGGGAGGCCCAGAGACCCAGTACTTC.

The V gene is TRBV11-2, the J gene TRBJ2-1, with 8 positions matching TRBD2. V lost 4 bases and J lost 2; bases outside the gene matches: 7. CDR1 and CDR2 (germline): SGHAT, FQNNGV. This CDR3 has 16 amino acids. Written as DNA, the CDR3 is TGTGCCAGCAGCTCCGGGTTCGGGGGGGCCTACAATGAGCAGTTCTTC. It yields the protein CASSSGFGGAYNEQFF.

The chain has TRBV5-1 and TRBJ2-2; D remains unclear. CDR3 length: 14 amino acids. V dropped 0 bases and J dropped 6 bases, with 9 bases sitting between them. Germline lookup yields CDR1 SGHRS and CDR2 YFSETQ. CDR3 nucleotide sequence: TGCGCCAGCAGCTTGGAAGCATCGGCCGGGGAGCTGTTTTTT. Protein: CASSLEASAGELFF. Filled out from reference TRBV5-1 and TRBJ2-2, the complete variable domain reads KAGVTQTPRYLIKTRGQQVTLSCSPISGHRSVSWYQQTPGQGLQFLFEYFSETQRNKGNFPGRFSGRQFSNSRSEMNVSTLELGDSALYLCASSLEASAGELFFGEGSRLTVL.

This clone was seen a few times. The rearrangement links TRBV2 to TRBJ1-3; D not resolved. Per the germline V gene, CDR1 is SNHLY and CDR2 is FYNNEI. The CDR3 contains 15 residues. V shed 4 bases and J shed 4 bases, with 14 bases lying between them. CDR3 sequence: CASSASRGKGNTIYF. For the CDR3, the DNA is TGTGCCAGCAGTGCCAGCCGAGGAAAAGGAAACACCATATATTTT.

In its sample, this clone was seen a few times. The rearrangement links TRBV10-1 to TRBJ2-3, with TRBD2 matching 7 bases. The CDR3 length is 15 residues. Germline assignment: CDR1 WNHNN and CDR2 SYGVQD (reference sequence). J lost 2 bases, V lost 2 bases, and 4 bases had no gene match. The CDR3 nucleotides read TGCGCCAGCAGTGAGGGGCTAGCGGCCACAGATACGCAGTATTTT. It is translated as CASSEGLAATDTQYF.

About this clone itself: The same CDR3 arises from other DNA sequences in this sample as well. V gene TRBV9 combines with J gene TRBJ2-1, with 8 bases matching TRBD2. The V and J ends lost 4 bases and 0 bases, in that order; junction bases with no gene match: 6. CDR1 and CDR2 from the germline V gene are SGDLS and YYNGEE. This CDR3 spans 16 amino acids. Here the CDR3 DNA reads TGTGCCAGCAGCCCCCGGGGGGGAAGCTCCTACAATGAGCAGTTCTTC. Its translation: CASSPRGGSSYNEQFF. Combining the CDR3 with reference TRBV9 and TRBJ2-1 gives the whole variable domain DSGVTQTPKHLITATGQRVTLRCSPRSGDLSVYWYQQSLDQGLQFLIQYYNGEERAKGNILERFSAQQFPDLHSELNLSSLELGDSALYFCASSPRGGSSYNEQFFGPGTRLTVL.